This is a list of T cell receptor beta chains from one sample in a study of blood T cell repertoires in COVID-19. Sequenced by immunoSEQ multiplex PCR; TCRdb stores in-frame clones only, minus some. The sample carries 400,000 or so clones, around 90% recorded once. The specimen was peripheral blood. The receptor set was obtained from a man aged 18 to 30 with COVID-19, enrolled during active disease. The CDR3 runs from the conserved cysteine through the conserved F or W. The order of the fields is V gene, J gene, clone size, D gene, CDR3 protein, CDR3 DNA. A D gene is named only where the DNA matches it firmly. Size values are once, few and many counts, or a class for expanded clones, and some rows have none.

TRBV7-9	TRBJ1-3	.	.	CASSLAESGNTIYF	TGTGCCAGCAGCTTAGCAGAGTCTGGAAACACCATATATTTT
TRBV7-3	TRBJ1-3	few	.	CASSLLYGGLGNTIYF	TGTGCCAGCAGCTTATTGTACGGGGGACTCGGAAACACCATATATTTT
TRBV27	TRBJ2-7	.	.	CASSSVLTGYEQYF	TGTGCCAGCAGTTCGGTCCTAACTGGCTACGAGCAGTACTTC
TRBV7-8	TRBJ2-7	.	TRBD2	CASSLALAGDYEQYF	TGTGCCAGCAGCTTAGCACTAGCGGGGGATTACGAGCAGTACTTC
TRBV9	TRBJ1-1	.	.	CASSVERQWGTEAFF	TGTGCCAGCAGCGTAGAGAGACAGTGGGGCACTGAAGCTTTCTTT
TRBV18	TRBJ2-1	few	.	CASSLVGPSNEQFF	TGTGCCAGCTCACTAGTGGGCCCGAGCAATGAGCAGTTCTTC
TRBV20-1	TRBJ2-5	.	.	CSASPPKETQYF	TGCAGTGCTAGTCCCCCCAAAGAGACCCAGTACTTC
TRBV5-4	TRBJ2-1	.	TRBD1	CASSLGQGRLNEQFF	TGTGCCAGCAGCTTGGGACAGGGGCGCCTAAATGAGCAGTTCTTC
TRBV7-9	TRBJ1-6	.	.	CASSLGGGNSPLHF	TGTGCCAGCAGCTTAGGAGGTGGTAATTCACCCCTCCACTTT
TRBV13	TRBJ2-7	.	.	CASSQNPDYYEQYF	TGTGCCAGCAGCCAAAACCCAGACTACTACGAGCAGTACTTC
TRBV30	TRBJ1-2	.	TRBD1	CAWAGQTNYGYTF	TGTGCCTGGGCGGGACAGACTAACTATGGCTACACCTTC
TRBV12-3/TRBV12-4	TRBJ1-1	few	.	CASSLAGGTEAFF	TGTGCCAGCAGTTTAGCGGGGGGCACTGAAGCTTTCTTT
TRBV4-1	TRBJ2-7	.	TRBD1	CASSPVGTASSYEQYF	TGCGCCAGCAGCCCAGTCGGGACAGCTAGTTCCTACGAGCAGTACTTC
TRBV4-1	TRBJ2-7	.	TRBD1	CASSQATGASYEQYF	TGCGCCAGCAGCCAAGCAACAGGGGCCTCCTACGAGCAGTACTTC
TRBV25-1	TRBJ2-2	.	TRBD1	CASQRTGVDTGELFF	TGTGCCAGCCAGCGAACAGGGGTGGACACCGGGGAGCTGTTTTTT
TRBV7-9	TRBJ2-2	.	.	CASNDQATNTGELFF	TGTGCCAGCAACGACCAGGCCACGAACACCGGGGAGCTGTTTTTT
TRBV7-2	TRBJ2-3	.	TRBD2	CGSGSTDTQYF	TGTGGTAGCGGGTCCACAGATACGCAGTATTTT
TRBV5-4	TRBJ1-2	once	TRBD1	CASSPGGTGGWVGDYTF	TGTGCCAGCAGCCCTGGGGGGACAGGGGGCTGGGTGGGCGACTACACCTTC
TRBV3-1/TRBV3-2	TRBJ2-7	once	TRBD1	CASSQTGATAVYEQYF	TGTGCCAGCAGCCAAACAGGGGCCACCGCCGTCTACGAGCAGTACTTC
TRBV5-1	TRBJ2-7	.	TRBD2	CASSLVASGSLYEQYF	TGCGCCAGCAGCTTGGTAGCTAGCGGGAGTCTCTACGAGCAGTACTTC
TRBV2	TRBJ2-1	.	TRBD2	CASTIAGERNEQFF	TGTGCCAGCACCATAGCGGGAGAGAGGAATGAGCAGTTCTTC
TRBV4-1	TRBJ1-2	.	TRBD1	CASSQPSGQGGTNYGYTF	TGCGCCAGCAGCCAACCCTCGGGACAGGGTGGTACTAACTATGGCTACACCTTC
TRBV4-1	TRBJ2-6	.	.	CASSLYSGANVLTF	TGCGCCAGCAGCCTGTACTCTGGGGCCAACGTCCTGACTTTC
TRBV14	TRBJ2-1	.	TRBD2	CASSPVAGVYNEQFF	TGTGCCAGCAGCCCGGTAGCGGGAGTCTACAATGAGCAGTTCTTC
TRBV11-3	TRBJ2-2	once	.	CASSPDRGGTGELFF	TGTGCCAGCAGCCCAGACAGGGGAGGGACCGGGGAGCTGTTTTTT
TRBV5-1	TRBJ2-7	.	TRBD2	CASSFRAGGPGGEQYF	TGCGCCAGCAGCTTTCGAGCGGGAGGGCCCGGGGGAGAGCAGTACTTC
TRBV16	TRBJ1-1	few	TRBD1	CASSPGQGATEAFF	TGTGCCAGCAGCCCGGGACAGGGGGCCACTGAAGCTTTCTTT
TRBV29-1	TRBJ2-1	.	TRBD1	CSVDGTGGWGNEQFF	TGCAGCGTTGACGGGACAGGGGGCTGGGGCAATGAGCAGTTCTTC
TRBV11-2	TRBJ1-2	once	TRBD1	CASSGDRGYDGYTF	TGTGCCAGCAGCGGTGACAGGGGCTACGATGGCTACACCTTC
TRBV13	TRBJ2-5	once	TRBD1	CASSDRDRGTQETQYF	TGTGCCAGCAGCGACCGGGACAGGGGCACCCAAGAGACCCAGTACTTC
TRBV6-1	TRBJ2-1	.	.	CASSESWHPRNEQFF	TGTGCCAGCAGTGAAAGTTGGCACCCTCGCAATGAGCAGTTCTTC
TRBV5-1	TRBJ2-7	.	.	CASSLDPGYEQYF	TGCGCCAGCAGCTTGGATCCGGGCTACGAGCAGTACTTC
TRBV5-4	TRBJ1-1	.	.	CASSLDGGRAEAFF	TGTGCCAGCAGCCTGGACGGGGGGAGAGCTGAAGCTTTCTTT
TRBV6-6	TRBJ2-2	.	TRBD2	CASSSLTSANTGELFF	TGTGCCAGCAGCTCTCTAACTAGCGCGAACACCGGGGAGCTGTTTTTT
TRBV27	TRBJ1-6	.	TRBD1	CASSPGTGGDSPLHF	TGTGCCAGCAGTCCCGGGACAGGGGGCGATTCACCCCTCCACTTT
TRBV11-2	TRBJ2-7	.	.	CASSLDLGGQGYEQYF	TGTGCCAGCAGCTTAGATTTAGGGGGACAAGGCTACGAGCAGTACTTC
TRBV4-1	TRBJ1-5	.	.	CASSQPSGGERQPQHF	TGCGCCAGCAGCCAACCCTCAGGCGGGGAGCGGCAGCCCCAGCATTTT
TRBV10-3	TRBJ2-3	.	.	CAISGTATDTQYF	TGTGCCATCAGTGGGACAGCAACAGATACGCAGTATTTT
TRBV7-9	TRBJ2-7	.	.	CASSPPGGEQYF	TGTGCCAGCAGCCCCCCAGGAGGTGAGCAGTACTTC
TRBV10-2	TRBJ1-5	.	TRBD1	CASSEDRVNQPQHF	TGCGCCAGCAGTGAGGACAGGGTGAATCAGCCCCAGCATTTT
TRBV5-1	TRBJ2-7	.	TRBD1	CASSLPGTGDLGEQYF	TGCGCCAGCAGCTTGCCCGGGACAGGGGACCTTGGCGAGCAGTACTTC
TRBV20-1	TRBJ2-3	.	TRBD1	CSASPQGAATQYF	TGCAGTGCTAGTCCCCAGGGGGCAGCTACGCAGTATTTT
TRBV9	TRBJ2-1	few	.	CASSVESGLTYNEQFF	TGTGCCAGCAGCGTAGAGTCGGGACTGACTTACAATGAGCAGTTCTTC
TRBV10-3	TRBJ2-7	few	TRBD2	CATTSGDSYEQYF	TGTGCCACTACTAGCGGGGACTCCTACGAGCAGTACTTC
TRBV19	TRBJ2-2	.	TRBD2	CASSRRLAARGELFF	TGTGCCAGTAGTAGAAGACTAGCCGCTCGCGGGGAGCTGTTTTTT
TRBV11-2	TRBJ2-7	once	.	CASSLRGQAGTPYEQYF	TGTGCCAGCAGCTTAAGAGGCCAGGCAGGGACTCCCTACGAGCAGTACTTC
TRBV7-9	TRBJ2-7	.	TRBD1	CASSLFLGTGRDEQYF	TGTGCCAGCAGCTTATTCCTAGGGACAGGGAGAGACGAGCAGTACTTC
TRBV5-4	TRBJ2-1	.	.	CASSSWGPLVNEQFF	TGTGCCAGCAGCTCCTGGGGGCCGCTGGTGAATGAGCAGTTCTTC
TRBV11-2	TRBJ2-7	.	TRBD2	CASSLETSGYEQYF	TGTGCCAGCAGCTTAGAGACTAGCGGGTACGAGCAGTACTTC
TRBV24-1	TRBJ1-5	.	.	CATSERDRSNQPQHF	TGTGCCACCAGTGAGCGGGACCGCAGCAATCAGCCCCAGCATTTT